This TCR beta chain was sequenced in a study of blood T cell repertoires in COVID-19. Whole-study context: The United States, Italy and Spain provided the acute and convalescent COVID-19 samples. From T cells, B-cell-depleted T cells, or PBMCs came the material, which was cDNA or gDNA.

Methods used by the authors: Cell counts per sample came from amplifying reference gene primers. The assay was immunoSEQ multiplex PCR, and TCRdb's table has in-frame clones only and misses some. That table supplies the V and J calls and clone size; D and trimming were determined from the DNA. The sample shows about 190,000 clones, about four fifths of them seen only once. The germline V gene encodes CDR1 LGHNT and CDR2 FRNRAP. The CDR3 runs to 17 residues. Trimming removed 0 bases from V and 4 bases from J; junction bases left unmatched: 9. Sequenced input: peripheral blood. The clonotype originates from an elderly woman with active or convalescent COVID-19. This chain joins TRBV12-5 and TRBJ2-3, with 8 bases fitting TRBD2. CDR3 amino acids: CASGLVRLAGGADTQYF. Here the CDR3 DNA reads TGTGCTAGTGGTTTGGTACGCCTAGCGGGTGGGGCAGATACGCAGTATTTT. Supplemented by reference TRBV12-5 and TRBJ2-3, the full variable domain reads DARVTQTPRHKVTEMGQEVTMRCQPILGHNTVFWYRQTMMQGLELLAYFRNRAPLDDSGMPKDRFSAEMPDATLATLKIQPSEPRDSAVYFCASGLVRLAGGADTQYFGPGTRLTVL.